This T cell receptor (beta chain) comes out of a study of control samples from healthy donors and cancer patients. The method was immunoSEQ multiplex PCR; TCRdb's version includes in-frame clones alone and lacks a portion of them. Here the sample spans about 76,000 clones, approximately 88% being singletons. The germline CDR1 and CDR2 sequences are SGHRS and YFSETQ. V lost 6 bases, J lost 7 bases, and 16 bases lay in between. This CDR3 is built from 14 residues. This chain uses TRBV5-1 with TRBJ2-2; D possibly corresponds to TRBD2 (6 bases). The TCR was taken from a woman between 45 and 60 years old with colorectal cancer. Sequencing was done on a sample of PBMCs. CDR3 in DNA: TGCGCCAGCACGTATGGTCAGGGAGGCGGGGAGCTGTTTTTT. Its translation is CASTYGQGGGELFF.